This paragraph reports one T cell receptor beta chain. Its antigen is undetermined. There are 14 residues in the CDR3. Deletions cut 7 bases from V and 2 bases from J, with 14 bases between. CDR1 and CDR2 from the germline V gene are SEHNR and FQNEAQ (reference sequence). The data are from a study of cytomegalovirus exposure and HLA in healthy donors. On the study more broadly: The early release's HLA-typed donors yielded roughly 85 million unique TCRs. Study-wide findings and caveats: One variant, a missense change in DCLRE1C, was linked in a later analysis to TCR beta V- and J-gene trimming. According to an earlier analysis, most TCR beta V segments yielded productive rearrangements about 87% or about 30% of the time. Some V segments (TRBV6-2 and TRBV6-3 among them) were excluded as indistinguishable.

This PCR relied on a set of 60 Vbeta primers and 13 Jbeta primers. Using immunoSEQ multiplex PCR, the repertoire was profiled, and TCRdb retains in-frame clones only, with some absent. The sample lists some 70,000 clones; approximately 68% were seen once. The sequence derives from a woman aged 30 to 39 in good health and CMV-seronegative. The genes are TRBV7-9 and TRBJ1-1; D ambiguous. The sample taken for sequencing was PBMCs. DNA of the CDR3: TGTGCCAGCATCCTACCGATCGCAAACACTGAAGCTTTCTTT. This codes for CASILPIANTEAFF.